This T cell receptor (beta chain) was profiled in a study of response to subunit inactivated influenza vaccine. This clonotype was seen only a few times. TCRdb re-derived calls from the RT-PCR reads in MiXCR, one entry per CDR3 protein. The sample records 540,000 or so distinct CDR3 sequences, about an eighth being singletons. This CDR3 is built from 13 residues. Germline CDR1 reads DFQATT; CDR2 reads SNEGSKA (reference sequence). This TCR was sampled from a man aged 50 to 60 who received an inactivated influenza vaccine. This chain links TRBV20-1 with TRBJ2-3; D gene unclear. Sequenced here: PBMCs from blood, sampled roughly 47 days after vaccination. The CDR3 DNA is TGCAGCACGGACGACTCAAACACAGATACGCAGTATTTT. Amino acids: CSTDDSNTDTQYF.